The subject of this entry is one TCR beta chain. In germline, CDR1 is SGHRS, CDR2 YFSETQ. The CDR3 contains 14 residues. The V and J ends lost 4 bases and 8 bases, in that order; junction bases with no gene match: 4. These data come from a study of blood T cell repertoires in COVID-19. Assay: immunoSEQ multiplex PCR; the TCRdb copy retains only in-frame clones and omits some. The repertoire consists of approximately 50,000 clones, with roughly nine tenths occurring once and the leading ten covering roughly 5%. The V call is TRBV5-1, the J call TRBJ2-1, with 12 bases that match TRBD1. What was sequenced was peripheral blood. The sequence was obtained from a man in his 70s with acute or convalescent COVID-19. CDR3 in DNA: TGCGCCAGCAGCCCCGGGACAGGGGGCGATGAGCAGTTCTTC. Its translation is CASSPGTGGDEQFF.